The following is a T cell receptor beta chain sequence with its context. These data are taken from a study of blood T cell repertoires in COVID-19. Profiling relied on immunoSEQ multiplex PCR, and the TCRdb table lists in-frame clones only, not all of them. Here the sample spans around 150,000 clones, 90% being singletons. This sequence was found in a man in his sixties with active or convalescent COVID-19. Sequenced material: peripheral blood.

CDR3 coding DNA: TGTGCCAGCAGCCAAGCAGTCTATGGCTACACCTTC. Amino acids: CASSQAVYGYTF. The rearrangement links TRBV3-1 (or the pseudogene TRBV3-2) to TRBJ1-2; no clear D gene. CDR1 LGHDT and CDR2 YNNKEL come from the germline V gene (reference sequence). V lost 1 base to trimming and J lost 4 bases, with 4 bases between them. This CDR3 region has 12 residues.